The entry below describes one TCR beta chain. What it binds is not known. This table comes from immunoSEQ multiplex PCR, and its TCRdb copy is limited to in-frame clones, with some not included. The sample records roughly 77,000 clones, 90% to 95% being singletons. V lost 6 bases to trimming and J lost 2 bases, with 20 bases between them. This CDR3 is built from 17 residues. Germline CDR1 and CDR2: MDHEN and SYDVKM. Resections were taken during corrective heart surgery, and the thymus tissue came from these. This entry is derived from a study of human thymus T cells. Study conclusions and caveats: Related studies found that unrelated individuals share highly overlapping thymic repertoires. Across thymic and blood repertoires, the usage of V and J genes appeared to be biased.

The TCR originated in a girl less than two years old with a congenital heart defect but otherwise immunologically healthy. The sequencing sample was made of thymus tissue. The genes are TRBV28 and TRBJ2-4; weak D call: TRBD1 (7 bases). The CDR3 DNA sequence: TGTGCCAGCAGGCTTAGCGGACAGGTTCGACCCAAAAACATTCAGTACTTC. Residues: CASRLSGQVRPKNIQYF. Complete variable domain (other parts from reference TRBV28 and TRBJ2-4): DVKVTQSSRYLVKRTGEKVFLECVQDMDHENMFWYRQDPGLGLRLIYFSYDVKMKEKGDIPEGYSVSREKKERFSLILESASTNQTSMYLCASRLSGQVRPKNIQYFGAGTRLSVL.